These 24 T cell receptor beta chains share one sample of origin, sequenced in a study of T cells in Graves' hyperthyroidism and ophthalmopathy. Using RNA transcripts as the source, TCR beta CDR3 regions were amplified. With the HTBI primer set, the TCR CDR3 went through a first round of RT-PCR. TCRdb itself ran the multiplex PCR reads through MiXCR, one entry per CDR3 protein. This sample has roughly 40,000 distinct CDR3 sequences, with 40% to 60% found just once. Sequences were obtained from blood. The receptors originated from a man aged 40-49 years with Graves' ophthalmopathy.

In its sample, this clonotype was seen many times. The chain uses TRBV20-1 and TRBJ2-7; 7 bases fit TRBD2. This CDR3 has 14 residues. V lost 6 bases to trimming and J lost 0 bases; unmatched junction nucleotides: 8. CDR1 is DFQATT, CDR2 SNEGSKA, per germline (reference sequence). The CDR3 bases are TGCAGTGCAATCACTAGCGAAGCCTCCTACGAGCAGTACTTC. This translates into CSAITSEASYEQYF.

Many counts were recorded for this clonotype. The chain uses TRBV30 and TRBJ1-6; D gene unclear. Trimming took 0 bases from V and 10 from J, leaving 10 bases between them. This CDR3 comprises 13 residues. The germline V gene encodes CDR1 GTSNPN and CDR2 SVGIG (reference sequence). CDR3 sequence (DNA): TGTGCCTGGAGTGTAAAGGGCCGGTCACCCCTCCACTTT. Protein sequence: CAWSVKGRSPLHF.

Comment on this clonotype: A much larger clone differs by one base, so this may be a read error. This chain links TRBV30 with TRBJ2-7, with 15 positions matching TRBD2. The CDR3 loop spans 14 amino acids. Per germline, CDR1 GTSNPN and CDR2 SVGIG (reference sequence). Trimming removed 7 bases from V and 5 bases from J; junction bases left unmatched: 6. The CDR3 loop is CASGTSGRRNEQYF. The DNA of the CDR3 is TGTGCCTCGGGGACTAGCGGGAGGAGAAACGAGCAGTACTTC. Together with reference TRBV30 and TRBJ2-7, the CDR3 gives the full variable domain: SQTIHQWPATLVQPVGSPLSLECTVEGTSNPNLYWYRQAAGRGLQLLFYSVGIGQISSEVPQNLSASRPQDRQFILSSKKLLLSDSGFYLCASGTSGRRNEQYFGPGTRLTVT.

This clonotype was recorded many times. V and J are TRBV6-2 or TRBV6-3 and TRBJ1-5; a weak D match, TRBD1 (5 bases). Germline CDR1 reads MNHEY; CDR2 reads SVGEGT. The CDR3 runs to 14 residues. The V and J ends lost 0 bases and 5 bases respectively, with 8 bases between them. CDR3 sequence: CASSYSQGDQPQHF. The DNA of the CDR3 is TGTGCCAGCAGTTACTCCCAGGGTGATCAGCCCCAGCATTTT.

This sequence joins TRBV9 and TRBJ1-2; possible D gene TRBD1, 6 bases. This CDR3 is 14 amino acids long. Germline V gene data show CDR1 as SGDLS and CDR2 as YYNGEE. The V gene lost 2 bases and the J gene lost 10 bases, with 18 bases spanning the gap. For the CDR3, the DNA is TGTGCCAGCAGCGTTGCAAAGGCGGGGGGGCCCTACACCTTC. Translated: CASSVAKAGGPYTF.

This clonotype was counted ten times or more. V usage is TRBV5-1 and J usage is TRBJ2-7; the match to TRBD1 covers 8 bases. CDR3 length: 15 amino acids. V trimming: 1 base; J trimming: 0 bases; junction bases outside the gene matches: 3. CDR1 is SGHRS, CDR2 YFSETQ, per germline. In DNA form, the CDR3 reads TGCGCCAGCAGCTTGCAGGGGGCGATCTCCTACGAGCAGTACTTC. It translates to CASSLQGAISYEQYF.

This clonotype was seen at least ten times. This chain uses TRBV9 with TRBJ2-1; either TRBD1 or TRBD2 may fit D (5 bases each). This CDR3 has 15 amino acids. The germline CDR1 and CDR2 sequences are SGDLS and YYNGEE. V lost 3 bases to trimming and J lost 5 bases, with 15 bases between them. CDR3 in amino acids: CASSAGIGANNEQFF. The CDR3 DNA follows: TGTGCCAGCAGCGCGGGGATAGGGGCGAACAATGAGCAGTTCTTC.

The CDR3 nucleotides read TGTGCCAGCAGCGGGAGGAACACCGGGGAGCTGTTTTTT. This encodes CASSGRNTGELFF. V gene TRBV7-9 combines with J gene TRBJ2-2; tentatively, D is TRBD2 (5 bases). V shed 5 bases and J shed 1 base, with 5 bases lying between them. CDR1 and CDR2 from the germline V gene are SEHNR and FQNEAQ (reference sequence). CDR3 size: 13 residues.

CDR3 protein: CASSIQGDEQYF. The CDR3 DNA reads as TGTGCCAGCAGCATTCAGGGGGACGAGCAGTACTTC. The chain has TRBV5-4 and TRBJ2-7; TRBD1 matches 7 bases. This CDR3 region has 12 residues. CDR1 is SGHNT and CDR2 is YYREEE in the germline V gene (reference sequence). V lost 4 bases, J lost 5 bases, and 3 bases stayed unmatched.

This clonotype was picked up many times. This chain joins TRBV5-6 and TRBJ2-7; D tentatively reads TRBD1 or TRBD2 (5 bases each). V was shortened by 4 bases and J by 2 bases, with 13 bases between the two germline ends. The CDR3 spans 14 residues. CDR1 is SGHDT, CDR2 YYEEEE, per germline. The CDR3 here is CASSLGTETYEQYF. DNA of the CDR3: TGTGCCAGCAGCCTCGGGACGGAGACCTACGAGCAGTACTTC.

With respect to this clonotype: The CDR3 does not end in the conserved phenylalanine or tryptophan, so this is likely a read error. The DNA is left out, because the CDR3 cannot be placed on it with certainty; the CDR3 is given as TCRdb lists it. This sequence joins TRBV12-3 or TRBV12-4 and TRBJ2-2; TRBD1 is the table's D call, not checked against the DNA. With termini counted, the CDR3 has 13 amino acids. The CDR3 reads CASSTQGNGELVL.

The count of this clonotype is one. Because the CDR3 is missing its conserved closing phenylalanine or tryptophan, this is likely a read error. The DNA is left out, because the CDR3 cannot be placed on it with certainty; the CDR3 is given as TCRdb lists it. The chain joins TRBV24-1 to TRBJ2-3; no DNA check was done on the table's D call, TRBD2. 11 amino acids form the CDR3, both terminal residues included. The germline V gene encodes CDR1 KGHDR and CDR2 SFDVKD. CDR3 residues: CATSDTSGGTY.

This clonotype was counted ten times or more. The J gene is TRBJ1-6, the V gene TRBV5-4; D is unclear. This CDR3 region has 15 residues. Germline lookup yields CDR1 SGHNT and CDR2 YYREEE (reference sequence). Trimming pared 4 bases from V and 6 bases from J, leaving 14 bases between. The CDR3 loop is CASSPAPGVNSPLHF. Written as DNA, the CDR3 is TGTGCCAGCAGCCCCGCCCCAGGAGTTAATTCACCCCTCCACTTT.

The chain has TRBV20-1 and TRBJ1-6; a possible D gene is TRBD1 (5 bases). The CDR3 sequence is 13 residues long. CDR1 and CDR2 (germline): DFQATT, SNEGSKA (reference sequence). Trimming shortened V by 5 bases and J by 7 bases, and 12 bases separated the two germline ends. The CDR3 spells CSAPGTLNSPLHF. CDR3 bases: TGCAGTGCTCCCGGGACCCTGAATTCACCCCTCCACTTT.

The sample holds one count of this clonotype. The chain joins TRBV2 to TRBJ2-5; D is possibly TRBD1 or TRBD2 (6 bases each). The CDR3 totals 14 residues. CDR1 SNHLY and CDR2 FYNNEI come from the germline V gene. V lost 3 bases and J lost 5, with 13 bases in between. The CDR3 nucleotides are TGTGCCAGCAGTGAGTGGGGGGCCGTTGAGACCCAGTACTTC. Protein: CASSEWGAVETQYF.

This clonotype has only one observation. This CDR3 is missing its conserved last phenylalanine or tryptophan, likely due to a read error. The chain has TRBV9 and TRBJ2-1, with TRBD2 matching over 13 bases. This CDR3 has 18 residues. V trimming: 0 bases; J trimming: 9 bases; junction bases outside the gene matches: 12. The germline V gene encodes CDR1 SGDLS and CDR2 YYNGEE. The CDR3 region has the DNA TGTGCCAGCAGCGTAGCGCTAACTAGCGGGGGGGCGTTCGGTGAGCAGTTCCTC. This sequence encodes CASSVALTSGGAFGEQFL.

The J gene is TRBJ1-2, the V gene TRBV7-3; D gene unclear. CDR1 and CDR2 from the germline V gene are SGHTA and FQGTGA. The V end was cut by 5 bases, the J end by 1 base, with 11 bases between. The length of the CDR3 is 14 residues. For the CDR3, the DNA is TGTGCCAGCAGCGCAAACGGAAATAACTATGGCTACACCTTC. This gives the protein CASSANGNNYGYTF. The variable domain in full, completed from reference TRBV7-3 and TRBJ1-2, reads GAGVSQTPSNKVTEKGKYVELRCDPISGHTALYWYRQSLGQGPEFLIYFQGTGAADDSGLPNDRFFAVRPEGSVSTLKIQRTERGDSAVYLCASSANGNNYGYTFGSGTRLTVV.

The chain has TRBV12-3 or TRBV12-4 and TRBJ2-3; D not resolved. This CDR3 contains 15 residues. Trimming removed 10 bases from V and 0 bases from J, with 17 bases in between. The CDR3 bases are TGTGCCAACAGACCCAGACGGTTAAGCACAGATACGCAGTATTTT. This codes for CANRPRRLSTDTQYF.

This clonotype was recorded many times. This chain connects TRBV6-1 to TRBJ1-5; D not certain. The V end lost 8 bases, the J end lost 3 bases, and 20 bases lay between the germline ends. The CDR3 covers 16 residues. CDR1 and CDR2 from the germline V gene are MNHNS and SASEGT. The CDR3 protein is CASGPRPKRHNQPQHF. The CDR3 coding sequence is TGTGCCAGCGGACCCCGGCCGAAACGGCACAATCAGCCCCAGCATTTT.

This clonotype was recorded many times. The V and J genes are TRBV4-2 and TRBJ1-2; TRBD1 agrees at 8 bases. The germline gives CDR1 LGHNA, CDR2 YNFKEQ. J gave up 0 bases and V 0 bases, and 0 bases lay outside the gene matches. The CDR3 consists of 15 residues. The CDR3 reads CASSQETGANYGYTF. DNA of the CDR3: TGTGCCAGCAGCCAAGAGACAGGGGCTAACTATGGCTACACCTTC.

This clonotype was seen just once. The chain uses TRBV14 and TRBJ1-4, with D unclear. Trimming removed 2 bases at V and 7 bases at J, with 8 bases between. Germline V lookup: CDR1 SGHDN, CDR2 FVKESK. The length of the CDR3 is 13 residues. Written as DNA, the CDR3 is TGTGCCAGCAGCCAACTGGGGAGTGAAAAACTGTTTTTT. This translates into CASSQLGSEKLFF.

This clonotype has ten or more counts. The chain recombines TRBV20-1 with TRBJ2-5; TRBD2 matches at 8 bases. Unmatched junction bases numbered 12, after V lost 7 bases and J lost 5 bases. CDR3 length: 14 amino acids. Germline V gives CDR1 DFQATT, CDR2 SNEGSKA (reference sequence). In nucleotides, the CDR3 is TGCAGTGTTCTTTACGGGGGGGCGATTGAGACCCAGTACTTC. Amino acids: CSVLYGGAIETQYF.

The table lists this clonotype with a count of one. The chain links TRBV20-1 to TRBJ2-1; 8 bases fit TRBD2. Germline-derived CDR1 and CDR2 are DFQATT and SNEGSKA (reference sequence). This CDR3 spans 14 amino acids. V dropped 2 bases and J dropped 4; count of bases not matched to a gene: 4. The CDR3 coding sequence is TGCAGTGCTAGATTTGTAGCGGGATACAATGAGCAGTTCTTC. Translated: CSARFVAGYNEQFF.

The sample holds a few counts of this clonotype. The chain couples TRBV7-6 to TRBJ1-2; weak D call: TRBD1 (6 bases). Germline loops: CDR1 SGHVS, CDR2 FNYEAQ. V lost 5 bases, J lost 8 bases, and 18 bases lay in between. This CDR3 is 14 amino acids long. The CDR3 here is CASSPGLRGGGYTF. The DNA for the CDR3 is TGTGCCAGCAGCCCGGGACTCAGGGGAGGCGGCTACACCTTC.